One sample yielded the 27 T cell receptor beta chains listed below, sequenced in a study of blood T cell repertoires in COVID-19. The repertoire was sequenced with immunoSEQ multiplex PCR; TCRdb's copy has only in-frame clones and lacks some. The profile shows over 120,000 clones, 75% to 90% of them singletons. The sample consisted of peripheral blood. These receptors were taken from a woman aged 45-65 years with acute or convalescent COVID-19.

CDR3 in DNA: TGTGCCAGCAGCGTAGGCGGGGGCAGGACCGGGGAGCTGTTTTTT. Translating gives CASSVGGGRTGELFF. J is TRBJ2-2 and V is TRBV9; the D gene is possibly TRBD2 (7 bases). Germline V gene sequence: CDR1 SGDLS, CDR2 YYNGEE. V dropped 0 bases and J dropped 5 bases, with 11 bases sitting between them. CDR3 length: 15 residues.

V gene TRBV5-6 combines with J gene TRBJ2-7; 11 bases are a match to TRBD1. The CDR3 loop spans 15 amino acids. V shed 3 bases and J 5 bases; nucleotides not matched to a gene: 7. Germline V CDR1 and CDR2: SGHDT, YYEEEE. The CDR3 DNA follows: TGTGCCAGCAGCTCGCCGGGACAGGGGGTCGACGAGCAGTACTTC. As protein: CASSSPGQGVDEQYF. Variable domain in full (rest from reference TRBV5-6 and TRBJ2-7): DAGVTQSPTHLIKTRGQQVTLRCSPKSGHDTVSWYQQALGQGPQFIFQYYEEEERQRGNFPDRFSGHQFPNYSSELNVNALLLGDSALYLCASSSPGQGVDEQYFGPGTRLTVT.

As DNA, the CDR3 is TGTGCCAGTAGTATAACGGGGACTAGCGGACACAATGAGCAGTTCTTC. Its protein is CASSITGTSGHNEQFF. The chain couples TRBV19 to TRBJ2-1; TRBD2 matches at 11 bases. V was pared by 2 bases and J by 5 bases, with 5 bases of the junction left unmatched. The germline V gene has CDR1 LNHDA and CDR2 SQIVND (reference sequence). The CDR3 length is 16 residues.

The chain employs TRBV27 and TRBJ2-6, with D perhaps TRBD2 (6 bases). The CDR3 extends over 18 amino acids. Looked up from germline, CDR1 is MNHEY and CDR2 is SMNVEV (reference sequence). Trimming removed 6 bases at V and 0 bases at J, with 18 bases between. The CDR3 sequence: CASSNRRHGGSGANVLTF. CDR3 DNA: TGTGCCAGCAGCAACCGGCGACACGGGGGCTCTGGGGCCAACGTCCTGACTTTC.

This chain joins TRBV7-3 and TRBJ2-1; 7 nucleotides line up with TRBD2. This CDR3 has 12 amino acids. With 5 bases clipped from V and 9 bases from J, the junction kept 4 bases outside the gene matches. The germline V gene encodes CDR1 SGHTA and CDR2 FQGTGA. CDR3 nucleotide sequence: TGTGCCAGCAGCCAAACGGGAGGTGAGCAGTTCTTC. This translates into CASSQTGGEQFF.

The chain joins TRBV28 to TRBJ2-7; the match to TRBD1 covers 7 bases. Germline V lookup: CDR1 MDHEN, CDR2 SYDVKM. J was trimmed by 4 bases and V by 6 bases; bases with no gene match: 9. This CDR3 contains 14 residues. CDR3 nucleotides: TGTGCCAGCAGGTTAACAGGGGAGTGGTACGAGCAGTACTTC. Translated, it gives CASRLTGEWYEQYF.

This clone was found a few times. The chain carries TRBV15 and TRBJ2-3; 10 nucleotides align to TRBD2. J was trimmed by 4 bases and V by 3 bases; bases with no gene match: 7. In germline, CDR1 is LNHNV, CDR2 YYDKDF (reference sequence). The CDR3 runs to 16 residues. The CDR3, as DNA: TGTGCCACCAGCAGTGATAGCGGGGGGAACGCAGATACGCAGTATTTT. It encodes CATSSDSGGNADTQYF.

A single count supports this clone. J is TRBJ2-1 and V is TRBV10-2; TRBD2 agrees at 12 bases. The junction had 5 bases not matched to a gene; V was cut back by 7 bases and J by 4 bases. This CDR3 comprises 15 residues. CDR1 and CDR2 from the germline V gene are WSHSY and SAAADI. The DNA for the CDR3 is TGCGCCAGCACAGATGGGACTAGCGGGTACAATGAGCAGTTCTTC. This translates into CASTDGTSGYNEQFF.

The chain carries TRBV7-3 and TRBJ1-2; D might be TRBD1 (6 bases). Germline V gene sequence: CDR1 SGHTA, CDR2 FQGTGA. The V end lost 4 bases, the J end lost 7 bases, and 22 bases lay between the germline ends. There are 16 residues in the CDR3. The CDR3 DNA follows: TGTGCCAGCAGCTCGCGGGCCGGTACAGGGTCTGCTGGCTACACCTTC. This encodes CASSSRAGTGSAGYTF.

This chain links TRBV6-5 with TRBJ2-7; D gene ambiguous. Looked up from germline, CDR1 is MNHEY and CDR2 is SVGAGI. V was shortened by 6 bases and J by 3 bases, with 18 bases between the two germline ends. This CDR3 contains 15 residues. CDR3 sequence: CASSPVGFSSYEQYF. The CDR3 DNA follows: TGTGCCAGCAGCCCGGTGGGCTTTTCCAGCTACGAGCAGTACTTC.

The chain combines TRBV5-4 with TRBJ2-3; 10 positions agree with TRBD2. The CDR3 spans 15 residues. V was clipped by 7 bases and J by 2 bases; unmatched bases: 7. Germline values: CDR1 SGHNT, CDR2 YYREEE (reference sequence). DNA of the CDR3: TGTGCCAGCCGACTAGCGGGCCTTCCCACAGATACGCAGTATTTT. It codes for CASRLAGLPTDTQYF.

V is TRBV6-5 and J is TRBJ2-7, with 7 bases matching TRBD1. Per germline, CDR1 MNHEY and CDR2 SVGAGI. After removal of 7 bases from V and 3 bases from J, the junction contained 6 bases not matched to a gene. This CDR3 region has 13 residues. CDR3 in DNA: TGTGCCAGCATACGGACAGGCCTCTACGAGCAGTACTTC. Its translation is CASIRTGLYEQYF.

V is TRBV6-5 and J is TRBJ1-2; the match to TRBD1 covers 8 bases. Germline CDR1 MNHEY, CDR2 SVGAGI. The ends lost 6 bases at V and 7 bases at J; junction bases unmatched: 4. The CDR3 runs 12 residues. CDR3 in DNA: TGTGCCAGCAGCCCCAGGGGGCTTGGCTACACCTTC. This translates into CASSPRGLGYTF.

V usage is TRBV7-8 and J usage is TRBJ1-1, with TRBD1 identical over 10 bases. This CDR3 contains 18 residues. The V gene's germline CDR1 is SGHVS and CDR2 FQNEAQ. V was clipped by 4 bases and J by 4 bases; unmatched bases: 15. CDR3 in amino acids: CASSYTGGTGVAGTEAFF. The CDR3 nucleotides are TGTGCCAGCAGCTACACTGGGGGGACAGGGGTGGCAGGCACTGAAGCTTTCTTT.

The chain employs TRBV7-9 and TRBJ2-3, with 14 bases that match TRBD2. J gave up 6 bases and V 1 base, and 6 bases lay outside the gene matches. The CDR3 sequence is 17 residues long. Germline assignment: CDR1 SEHNR and CDR2 FQNEAQ (reference sequence). CDR3 in amino acids: CASSLGLAGGQADTQYF. CDR3 in DNA: TGTGCCAGCAGCTTAGGACTAGCGGGGGGGCAGGCGGATACGCAGTATTTT.

This clone showed up just a few times. CDR3 in amino acids: CASSPQQGESGYTF. In DNA form, the CDR3 reads TGTGCCAGCTCACCGCAACAGGGGGAGAGCGGCTACACCTTC. The chain is built from TRBV18 and TRBJ1-2; 8 nucleotides match TRBD1. The V gene's germline CDR1 is KGHSH and CDR2 LQKENI. V trimming: 3 bases; J trimming: 8 bases; junction bases outside the gene matches: 8. The CDR3 loop spans 14 amino acids.

This clone showed up just once. The chain couples TRBV10-1 to TRBJ1-1; D is perhaps TRBD1 (5 bases). The CDR3 has 15 amino acids. V was trimmed by 1 base and J by 0 bases, leaving 9 bases between them. In germline, CDR1 is WNHNN, CDR2 SYGVQD (reference sequence). This chain's CDR3 is CASSEFRGLNTEAFF. The CDR3 DNA follows: TGCGCCAGCAGTGAGTTTAGGGGATTGAACACTGAAGCTTTCTTT.

In this sample, this clone turned up a few times. The chain employs TRBV3-1 (or the pseudogene TRBV3-2) and TRBJ2-7; 10 bases align to TRBD2. Germline V gives CDR1 LGHDT, CDR2 YNNKEL (reference sequence). The CDR3 contains 19 residues. V gave up 0 bases and J gave up 6 bases; unmatched junction bases: 17. CDR3 region: CASSQDIVAGGPRVGEQYF. The CDR3 nucleotides are TGTGCCAGCAGCCAAGATATAGTAGCGGGGGGCCCACGGGTGGGCGAGCAGTACTTC.

The V and J genes are TRBV5-1 and TRBJ2-5; 7 bases are shared with TRBD2. The CDR3 runs to 16 residues. With V trimmed by 4 bases and J by 1 base, 10 bases remained unmatched. CDR1 is SGHRS and CDR2 is YFSETQ in the germline V gene. The CDR3 region is CASSARAGVAQETQYF. CDR3 in DNA: TGCGCCAGCAGCGCCAGGGCGGGGGTAGCCCAAGAGACCCAGTACTTC.

The count of this clone is one. V usage is TRBV3-1 (or the pseudogene TRBV3-2) and J usage is TRBJ2-3; TRBD2 aligns across 13 bases. The J segment lost 2 bases and the V segment lost 1 base, leaving 3 bases of the junction unmatched. The germline V gene encodes CDR1 LGHDT and CDR2 YNNKEL (reference sequence). CDR3 size: 17 residues. CDR3 sequence (DNA): TGTGCCAGCAGCCAAGTGGGGACTAGCGGGATCACAGATACGCAGTATTTT. Its translation: CASSQVGTSGITDTQYF.

The chain combines TRBV4-2 with TRBJ2-3; D is perhaps TRBD1 (7 bases). Trimming left V 0 bases short and J 4 bases short, with 17 bases between. Germline loops: CDR1 LGHNA, CDR2 YNFKEQ. The CDR3 covers 17 residues. CDR3 in amino acids: CASSQDWSQGGADTQYF. The CDR3 DNA is TGTGCCAGCAGCCAAGATTGGTCCCAGGGGGGCGCAGATACGCAGTATTTT.

This chain connects TRBV6-1 to TRBJ2-3; no reliable D call. Germline CDR1 is MNHNS and CDR2 is SASEGT. Trimming removed 3 bases at V and 0 bases at J, with 13 bases between. The CDR3 covers 16 residues. The CDR3 DNA follows: TGTGCCAGCAGTGAGACAAGTGGCCCTAGCACAGATACGCAGTATTTT. Residues: CASSETSGPSTDTQYF.

This chain links TRBV5-1 with TRBJ1-2; 8 bases are shared with TRBD1. CDR3 length equals 14 residues. Germline CDR1 SGHRS, CDR2 YFSETQ. The V and J ends lost 4 bases and 2 bases, in that order; junction bases with no gene match: 4. The CDR3 here is CASSDNRGNYGYTF. CDR3 in DNA: TGCGCCAGCAGCGACAACAGGGGGAACTATGGCTACACCTTC. The variable domain in full, completed from reference TRBV5-1 and TRBJ1-2, reads KAGVTQTPRYLIKTRGQQVTLSCSPISGHRSVSWYQQTPGQGLQFLFEYFSETQRNKGNFPGRFSGRQFSNSRSEMNVSTLELGDSALYLCASSDNRGNYGYTFGSGTRLTVV.

In its sample, this clone was seen once. This chain links TRBV6-1 with TRBJ1-1, with TRBD1 matching over 8 bases. The CDR3 contains 14 residues. Germline values: CDR1 MNHNS, CDR2 SASEGT. The V gene end was trimmed by 3 bases and the J gene end by 6 bases; junction bases not matched to a gene: 6. DNA of the CDR3: TGTGCCAGCAGTGAGTTGGACAGGGCTGCTGAAGCTTTCTTT. It codes for CASSELDRAAEAFF.

The rearrangement uses TRBV9 and TRBJ2-5; weak D call: TRBD1 (6 bases). CDR3 length equals 16 residues. Trimming left V 2 bases short and J 9 bases short, with 23 bases between. Germline lookup yields CDR1 SGDLS and CDR2 YYNGEE. The CDR3 sequence is CASSVDATGPQGPQYF. The CDR3 DNA reads as TGTGCCAGCAGCGTCGACGCCACAGGACCCCAGGGGCCCCAGTACTTC.

The CDR3 nucleotides are TGCGCCAGCAGTCAACCGGACAGCTCTGGAAACACCATATATTTT. Residues: CASSQPDSSGNTIYF. The chain uses TRBV23-1 and TRBJ1-3, with a tentative D call TRBD1 (6 bases). TRBV23-1 belongs to the ORF category, with a function that is uncertain. The CDR3 length is 15 residues. V lost 2 bases, J lost 0 bases, and 8 bases lay in between.

This chain uses TRBV19 with TRBJ1-4; D gene uncertain. In germline, CDR1 is LNHDA, CDR2 SQIVND (reference sequence). CDR3 length: 13 residues. V gave up 5 bases and J gave up 8 bases, with 12 bases separating them. The CDR3 bases are TGTGCCAGTAGTCTCATTCGGGGAGAAAAACTGTTTTTT. This gives the protein CASSLIRGEKLFF.